This passage covers 11 T cell receptor beta chains from one sample sequenced in a study of blood T cell repertoires in COVID-19. Using immunoSEQ multiplex PCR, the repertoire was profiled, and TCRdb retains in-frame clones only, with some absent. The sample holds roughly 220,000 clones; around 85% are singletons and the top ten take about 1.3%. The sequencing sample was made of PBMCs or T cells enriched from blood (not recorded which). Source of these receptors: a middle-aged woman with acute COVID-19.

This chain joins TRBV7-2 and TRBJ2-2; D gene unclear. CDR1 is SGHTA and CDR2 is FQGNSA in the germline V gene. This CDR3 spans 13 amino acids. Deletions cut 5 bases from V and 8 bases from J, with 12 bases between. This chain's CDR3 is CASSPRLYGELFF. DNA of the CDR3: TGTGCCAGCAGCCCCCGACTTTATGGGGAGCTGTTTTTT.

The V gene is TRBV7-2, the J gene TRBJ1-6; unclear D gene. The CDR3 loop spans 15 amino acids. Germline V gene sequence: CDR1 SGHTA, CDR2 FQGNSA. The V end was cut by 0 bases, the J end by 9 bases, with 12 bases between. CDR3 residues: CASSLAGGVGSPLHF. The CDR3 coding sequence is TGTGCCAGCAGCTTAGCTGGCGGGGTAGGTTCACCCCTCCACTTT.

CDR3 residues: CASTTGRTDTQYF. The CDR3 DNA reads TGTGCCAGTACAACAGGGCGCACAGATACGCAGTATTTT. The chain links TRBV19 to TRBJ2-3, with D tentatively TRBD1 (6 bases). The CDR3 is 13 amino acids. V gave up 7 bases and J gave up 1 base, with 9 bases separating them. The germline V gene encodes CDR1 LNHDA and CDR2 SQIVND (reference sequence).

V gene TRBV5-1 combines with J gene TRBJ2-1; D perhaps matches TRBD1 (6 bases). The V gene lost 8 bases and the J gene lost 8 bases, with 32 bases spanning the gap. The CDR3 extends over 18 amino acids. Germline V gene data show CDR1 as SGHRS and CDR2 as YFSETQ. CDR3 sequence reads: CASPPPYYRDNRSYEQFF. The CDR3, as DNA: TGCGCCAGTCCTCCGCCGTACTACCGGGACAATCGGAGCTATGAGCAGTTCTTC.

The J gene is TRBJ1-1, the V gene TRBV5-1; 11 nucleotides agree with TRBD1. CDR3 length: 16 residues. The V gene end was trimmed by 4 bases and the J gene end by 4 bases; junction bases not matched to a gene: 9. CDR1 is SGHRS and CDR2 is YFSETQ in the germline V gene. CDR3 loop: CASSPAGTGGTTEAFF. For the CDR3, the DNA is TGCGCCAGCAGCCCGGCGGGGACAGGGGGAACCACTGAAGCTTTCTTT.

The CDR3 region is CAAHRGDSYNEQFF. The CDR3 bases are TGCGCCGCACATCGGGGGGACTCCTACAATGAGCAGTTCTTC. The chain joins TRBV10-1 to TRBJ2-1; 7 positions agree with TRBD2. The junction had 7 bases not matched to a gene; V was cut back by 11 bases and J by 0 bases. From germline, CDR1 is WNHNN and CDR2 SYGVQD (reference sequence). The CDR3 runs 14 residues.

The J gene is TRBJ1-5, the V gene TRBV28, with 8 bases identical to TRBD1. Germline-derived CDR1 and CDR2 are MDHEN and SYDVKM. CDR3 size: 16 residues. V was clipped by 1 base and J by 2 bases; unmatched bases: 4. CDR3 sequence (DNA): TGTGCCAGCAGTTTATTGGCGGGACAGGGCAATCAGCCCCAGCATTTT. This gives the protein CASSLLAGQGNQPQHF.

The chain uses TRBV11-2 and TRBJ2-1, with TRBD2 as a possible D gene (7 bases). Deletions cut 5 bases from V and 4 bases from J, with 15 bases between. This CDR3 region has 15 residues. CDR1 and CDR2 (germline): SGHAT, FQNNGV. For the CDR3, the DNA is TGTGCCAGCAGCCTAGGGGGGAGGGGTTACAATGAGCAGTTCTTC. It encodes CASSLGGRGYNEQFF.

The rearrangement joins TRBV6-6 to TRBJ1-5; a possible D gene is TRBD1 (6 bases). Trimming shortened V by 2 bases and J by 7 bases, and 6 bases separated the two germline ends. The germline V gene encodes CDR1 MNHNY and CDR2 SVGAGI (reference sequence). The CDR3 loop spans 12 amino acids. The CDR3 loop is CASSYGGQPQHF. In DNA, the CDR3 is TGTGCCAGCAGTTACGGGGGCCAGCCCCAGCATTTT.

This chain joins TRBV10-3 and TRBJ2-1; TRBD1 is a possible D gene (6 bases). Germline values: CDR1 ENHRY, CDR2 SYGVKD. V was shortened by 8 bases and J by 3 bases, with 14 bases between the two germline ends. This CDR3 has 14 residues. CDR3 protein: CAIAAQGNYNEQFF. The CDR3 region has the DNA TGTGCCATCGCCGCCCAGGGGAACTACAATGAGCAGTTCTTC.

The gene calls are TRBV5-8 and TRBJ1-5; D remains unclear. Germline V CDR1 and CDR2: SGHTS, YDEGEE. The CDR3 has 13 amino acids. The V end lost 1 base, the J end lost 5 bases, and 7 bases lay between the germline ends. CDR3 in amino acids: CASSLISDQPQHF. The DNA of the CDR3 is TGTGCCAGCAGCTTGATTTCGGATCAGCCCCAGCATTTT. The whole variable domain, filled in from reference TRBV5-8 and TRBJ1-5, reads EAGVTQSPTHLIKTRGQQATLRCSPISGHTSVYWYQQALGLGLQFLLWYDEGEERNRGNFPPRFSGRQFPNYSSELNVNALELEDSALYLCASSLISDQPQHFGDGTRLSIL.